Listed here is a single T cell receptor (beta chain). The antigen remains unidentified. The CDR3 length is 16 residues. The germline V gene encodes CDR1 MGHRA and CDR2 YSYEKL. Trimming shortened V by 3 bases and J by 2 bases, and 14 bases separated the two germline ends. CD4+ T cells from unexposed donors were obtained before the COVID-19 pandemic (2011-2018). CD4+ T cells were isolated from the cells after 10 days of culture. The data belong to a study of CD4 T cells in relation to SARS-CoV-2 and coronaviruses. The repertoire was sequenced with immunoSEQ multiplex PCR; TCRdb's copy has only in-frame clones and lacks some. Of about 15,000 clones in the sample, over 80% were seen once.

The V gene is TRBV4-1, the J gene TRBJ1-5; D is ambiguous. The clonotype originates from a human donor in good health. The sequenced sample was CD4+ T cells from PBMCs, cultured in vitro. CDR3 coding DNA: TGCGCCAGCAGCCAGGGTTGGCCTTTACGCAATCAGCCCCAGCATTTT. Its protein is CASSQGWPLRNQPQHF.